The source of this T cell receptor beta chain is a study of blood T cell repertoires in COVID-19. As for the study in general: The samples span acute and convalescent COVID-19 from the United States, Italy and Spain. T cells, B-cell-depleted T cells, or PBMCs provided the cDNA or gDNA that served as material.

The V gene's germline CDR1 is MNHEY and CDR2 SMNVEV (reference sequence). Trimming cost V 7 bases and J 6 bases; bases outside gene matches: 12. This CDR3 has 16 residues. Source study methods: The authors estimated nucleated cell counts from reference gene primer amplification. The data were produced by immunoSEQ multiplex PCR, yet TCRdb's version contains in-frame clones alone and is incomplete. The DNA gave D and trimming, while V, J and clone size come from that table. The sample lists approximately 240,000 clones, approximately 84% occurring once. Sequencing was performed on peripheral blood. The chain uses TRBV27 and TRBJ2-2, with 9 positions matching TRBD1. This TCR derives from a woman aged 30 to 39 who had recovered from COVID-19. CDR3 nucleotide sequence: TGTGCCAGCACCCCGGCAACAGGGGGCTTCTCCGGGGAGCTGTTTTTT. Translating it yields CASTPATGGFSGELFF.